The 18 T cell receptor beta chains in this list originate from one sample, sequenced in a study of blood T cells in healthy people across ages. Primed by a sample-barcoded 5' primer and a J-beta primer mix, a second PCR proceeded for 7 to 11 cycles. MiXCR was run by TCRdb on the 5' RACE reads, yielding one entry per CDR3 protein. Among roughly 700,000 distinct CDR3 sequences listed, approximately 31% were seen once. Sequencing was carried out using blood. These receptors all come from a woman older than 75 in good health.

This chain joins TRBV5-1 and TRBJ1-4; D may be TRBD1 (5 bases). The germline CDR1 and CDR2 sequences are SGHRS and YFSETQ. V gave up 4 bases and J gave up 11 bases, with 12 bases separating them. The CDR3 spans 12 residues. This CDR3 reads CASSPGTPKLFF. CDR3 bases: TGCGCCAGCAGCCCCGGGACCCCCAAACTGTTTTTT.

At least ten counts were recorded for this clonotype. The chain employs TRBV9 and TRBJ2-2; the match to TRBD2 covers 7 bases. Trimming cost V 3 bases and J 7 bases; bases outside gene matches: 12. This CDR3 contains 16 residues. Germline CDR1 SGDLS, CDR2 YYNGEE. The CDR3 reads CASSGVAGDLGGELFF. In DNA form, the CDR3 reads TGTGCCAGCAGCGGGGTCGCGGGAGACCTGGGCGGGGAGCTGTTTTTT.

The chain's CDR3 is CASSRLAGGQGVSEQYF. For the CDR3, the DNA is TGTGCCAGCAGCCGACTAGCGGGGGGGCAGGGCGTAAGTGAGCAGTACTTC. V is TRBV7-6 and J is TRBJ2-7, with 14 nucleotides matching TRBD2. This CDR3 is built from 17 residues. V gave up 5 bases and J gave up 7 bases; unmatched junction bases: 13. Germline CDR1 SGHVS, CDR2 FNYEAQ.

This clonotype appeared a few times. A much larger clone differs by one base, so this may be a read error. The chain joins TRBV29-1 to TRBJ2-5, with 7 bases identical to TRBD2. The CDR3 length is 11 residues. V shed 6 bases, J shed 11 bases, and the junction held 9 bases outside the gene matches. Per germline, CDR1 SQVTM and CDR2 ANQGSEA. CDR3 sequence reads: CSVRSGGEQYF. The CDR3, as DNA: TGCAGCGTCAGATCGGGAGGAGAGCAGTACTTC.

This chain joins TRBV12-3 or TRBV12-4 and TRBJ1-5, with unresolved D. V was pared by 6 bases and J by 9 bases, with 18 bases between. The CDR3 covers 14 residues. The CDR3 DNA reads TGTGCCAGCAGAAAAGGGAGTTCAGGTGGGCCCCAGCATTTT. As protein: CASRKGSSGGPQHF.

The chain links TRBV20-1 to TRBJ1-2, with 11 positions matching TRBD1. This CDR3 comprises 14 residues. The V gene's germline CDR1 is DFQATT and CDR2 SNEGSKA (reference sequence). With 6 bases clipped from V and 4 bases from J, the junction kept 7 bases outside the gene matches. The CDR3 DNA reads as TGCAGTGCCGGACAGGGGGCGCAGGGCTATGGCTACACCTTC. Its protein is CSAGQGAQGYGYTF.

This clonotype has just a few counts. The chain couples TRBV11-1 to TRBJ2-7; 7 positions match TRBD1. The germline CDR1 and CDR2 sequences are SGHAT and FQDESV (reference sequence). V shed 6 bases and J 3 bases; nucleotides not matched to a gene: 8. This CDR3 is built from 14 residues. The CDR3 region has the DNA TGTGCCAGCAGAAGGGGACAGACCTGCTACGAGCAGTACTTC. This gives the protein CASRRGQTCYEQYF.

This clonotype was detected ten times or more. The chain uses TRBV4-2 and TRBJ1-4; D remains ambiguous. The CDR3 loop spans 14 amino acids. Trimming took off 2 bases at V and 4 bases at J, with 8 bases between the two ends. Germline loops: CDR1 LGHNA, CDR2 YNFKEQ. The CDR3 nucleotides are TGTGCCAGCAGCCAAAGTGCCCTTAATGAAAAACTGTTTTTT. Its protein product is CASSQSALNEKLFF.

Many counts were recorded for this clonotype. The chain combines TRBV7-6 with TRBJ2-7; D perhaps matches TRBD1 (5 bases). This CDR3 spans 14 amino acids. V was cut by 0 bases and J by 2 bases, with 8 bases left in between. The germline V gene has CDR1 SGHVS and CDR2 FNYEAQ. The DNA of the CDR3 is TGTGCCAGCAGCTTAGCGCAGACAGCCTACGAGCAGTACTTC. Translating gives CASSLAQTAYEQYF.

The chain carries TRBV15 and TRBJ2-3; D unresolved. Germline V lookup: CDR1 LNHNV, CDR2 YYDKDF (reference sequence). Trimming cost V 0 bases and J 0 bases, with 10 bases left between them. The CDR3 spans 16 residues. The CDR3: CATSRDRGASTDTQYF. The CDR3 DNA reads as TGTGCCACCAGCAGAGATCGCGGCGCTAGCACAGATACGCAGTATTTT.

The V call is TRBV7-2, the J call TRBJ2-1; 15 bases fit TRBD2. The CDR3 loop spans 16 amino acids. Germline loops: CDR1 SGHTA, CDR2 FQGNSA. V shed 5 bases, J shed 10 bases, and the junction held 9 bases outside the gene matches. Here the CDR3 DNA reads TGTGCCAGCAGCCCGAGGACTAGCGGGGGGGCTCGGGAGCAGTTCTTC. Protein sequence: CASSPRTSGGAREQFF.

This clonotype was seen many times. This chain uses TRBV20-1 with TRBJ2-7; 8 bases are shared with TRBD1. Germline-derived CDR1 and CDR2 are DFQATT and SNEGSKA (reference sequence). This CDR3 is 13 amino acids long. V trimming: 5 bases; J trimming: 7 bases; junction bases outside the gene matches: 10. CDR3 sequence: CSALLDRAREQYF. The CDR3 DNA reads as TGCAGTGCTTTGCTGGACAGGGCAAGGGAGCAGTACTTC.

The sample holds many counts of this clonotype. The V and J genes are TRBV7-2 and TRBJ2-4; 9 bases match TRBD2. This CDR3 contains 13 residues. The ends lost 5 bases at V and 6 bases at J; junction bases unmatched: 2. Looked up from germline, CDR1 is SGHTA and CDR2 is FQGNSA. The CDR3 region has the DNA TGTGCCAGCAGCCATAGCGGGGGAAACATTCAGTACTTC. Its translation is CASSHSGGNIQYF.

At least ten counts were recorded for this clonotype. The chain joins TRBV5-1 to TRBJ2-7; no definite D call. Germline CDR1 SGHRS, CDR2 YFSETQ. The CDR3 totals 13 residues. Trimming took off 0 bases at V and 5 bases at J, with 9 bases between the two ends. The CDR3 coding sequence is TGCGCCAGCAGCTTGGCCGGCTTACACGAGCAGTACTTC. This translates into CASSLAGLHEQYF.

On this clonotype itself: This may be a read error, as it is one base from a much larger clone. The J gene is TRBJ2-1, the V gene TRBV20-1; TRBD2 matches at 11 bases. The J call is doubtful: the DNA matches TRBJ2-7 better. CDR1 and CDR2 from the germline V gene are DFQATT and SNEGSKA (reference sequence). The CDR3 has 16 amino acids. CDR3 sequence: CSAASSGRSSYNEQYF. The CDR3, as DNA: TGCAGTGCTGCATCTAGCGGGAGGAGCTCCTACAATGAGCAGTACTTC.

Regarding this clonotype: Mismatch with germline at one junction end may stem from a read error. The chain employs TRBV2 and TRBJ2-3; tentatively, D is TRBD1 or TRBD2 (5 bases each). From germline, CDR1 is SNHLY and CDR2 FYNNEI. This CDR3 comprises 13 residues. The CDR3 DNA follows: TGTGCCAGCAGCCTGGGACGGTCAGATATGCAGTATTTT. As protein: CASSLGRSDMQYF.

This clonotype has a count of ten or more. This CDR3 is CASSLADYEQFF. The CDR3 DNA sequence: TGTGCCAGCAGTTTAGCGGACTATGAGCAGTTCTTC. This chain uses TRBV12-3 or TRBV12-4 with TRBJ2-1; D perhaps matches TRBD2 (5 bases). V was shortened by 0 bases and J by 8 bases, with 5 bases between the two germline ends. The CDR3 sequence is 12 residues long.

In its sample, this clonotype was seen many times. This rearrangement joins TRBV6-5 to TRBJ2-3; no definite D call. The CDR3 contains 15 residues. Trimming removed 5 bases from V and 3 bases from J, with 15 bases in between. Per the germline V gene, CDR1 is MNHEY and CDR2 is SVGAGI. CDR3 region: CASSLNPLQTDTQYF. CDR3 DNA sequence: TGTGCCAGCAGTCTAAATCCGCTACAGACAGATACGCAGTATTTT.